This T cell receptor (beta chain) originates from a study of blood T cell repertoires in COVID-19. On the study more broadly: COVID-19 samples collected from the United States, Italy and Spain covered acute and convalescent phases. PBMCs, B-cell-depleted T cells, or T cells provided the cDNA or gDNA that made up the material.

Seattle patients were enrolled while actively infected and followed longitudinally. The CDR3 runs to 15 residues. After removal of 5 bases from V and 4 bases from J, the junction contained 9 bases not matched to a gene. Germline CDR1 reads MGHRA; CDR2 reads YSYEKL. Original handling: Counts of nucleated cells, estimated from reference gene primer amplification, were obtained. Sequenced by immunoSEQ multiplex PCR; TCRdb stores in-frame clones only, minus some. The V and J calls and the clone size are those of that table, but D and trimming were determined from the DNA. Among about 250,000 clones listed, 88% were seen once.

This TCR derives from a woman in her 30s with COVID-19, enrolled during active disease. V and J are TRBV4-1 and TRBJ2-7, with 9 bases aligning to TRBD1. The sequenced sample consisted of peripheral blood. This CDR3 is CASSTRDREVYEQYF. CDR3 nucleotides: TGCGCCAGCAGCACCCGGGACAGGGAAGTATACGAGCAGTACTTC.